Listed here are 27 T cell receptor beta chains from one sample, sequenced in a study of OX40 agonist ivuxolimab in advanced cancers. Generated by immunoSEQ multiplex PCR, the TCRdb table keeps only in-frame clones and is missing some. The sample contains under 95,000 clones, 86% of which appear only once. Material: CD4+ or CD8+ T cells sorted from blood, obtained in a trial of the OX40 agonist ivuxolimab. The receptors come from an adult with an advanced solid tumor such as melanoma, head and neck, liver or kidney cancer.

CDR3 nucleotide sequence: TGTGCCAGCAGCCAAATCCCGGGACAGGGAGCCTACGAGCAGTACTTC. Protein sequence: CASSQIPGQGAYEQYF. The chain couples TRBV14 to TRBJ2-7; 9 positions match TRBD1. This CDR3 comprises 16 residues. The ends lost 2 bases at V and 2 bases at J; junction bases unmatched: 7. CDR1 SGHDN and CDR2 FVKESK come from the germline V gene.

CDR3 residues: CASSLRTRDRVPFGELFF. Here the CDR3 DNA reads TGTGCCAGCAGCCTTAGAACCCGGGACAGGGTTCCTTTCGGGGAGCTGTTTTTT. The chain is built from TRBV4-2 and TRBJ2-2; TRBD1 agrees at 9 bases. The CDR3 extends over 18 amino acids. Looked up from germline, CDR1 is LGHNA and CDR2 is YNFKEQ. Trimming took 4 bases from V and 7 from J; bases not matched to a gene: 16.

A single count supports this clone. The chain recombines TRBV7-2 with TRBJ2-5; possibly TRBD1 for D (5 bases). Germline V gene data show CDR1 as SGHTA and CDR2 as FQGNSA. The CDR3 runs to 14 residues. V lost 4 bases to trimming and J lost 4 bases, with 13 bases between them. This CDR3 is CASSSLTQGETQYF. CDR3 nucleotide sequence: TGTGCCAGCAGCTCACTGACCCAGGGAGAGACCCAGTACTTC.

The V gene is TRBV28, the J gene TRBJ2-1; D tentatively reads TRBD1 or TRBD2 (5 bases each). Germline CDR1 is MDHEN and CDR2 is SYDVKM. CDR3 length equals 15 residues. V was clipped by 4 bases and J by 10 bases, with 20 bases between them. The CDR3 nucleotides read TGTGCCAGCAGTTACCTTCGGGGCCCTGCGGGCGAGCAGTTCTTC. As protein: CASSYLRGPAGEQFF.

V is TRBV19 and J is TRBJ1-2, with D perhaps TRBD1 (5 bases). CDR1 and CDR2 (germline): LNHDA, SQIVND (reference sequence). The CDR3 totals 15 residues. The V end was cut by 4 bases, the J end by 4 bases, with 16 bases between. The CDR3 DNA follows: TGTGCCAGTAGTAATCGAGGGGTCCCGCTCTATGGCTACACCTTC. It specifies CASSNRGVPLYGYTF.

The chain has TRBV11-2 and TRBJ2-1, with D uncertain. The CDR3 sequence is 14 residues long. Trimming stripped 1 base from V and 5 bases from J, with 9 bases between. Germline V gene lookup returns CDR1 SGHAT and CDR2 FQNNGV. CDR3 region: CASSLAGTHNEQFF. CDR3 bases: TGTGCCAGCAGCTTAGCGGGCACCCACAATGAGCAGTTCTTC. Combining the CDR3 with reference TRBV11-2 and TRBJ2-1 gives the whole variable domain EAGVAQSPRYKIIEKRQSVAFWCNPISGHATLYWYQQILGQGPKLLIQFQNNGVVDDSQLPKDRFSAERLKGVDSTLKIQPAKLEDSAVYLCASSLAGTHNEQFFGPGTRLTVL.

The J gene is TRBJ1-4, the V gene TRBV27; D uncertain. Germline CDR1 reads MNHEY; CDR2 reads SMNVEV (reference sequence). The CDR3 covers 12 residues. Trimming cost V 6 bases and J 8 bases, with 10 bases left between them. Here the CDR3 DNA reads TGTGCCAGCAGGCGAGGGAAAGAAAAACTGTTTTTT. The encoded protein is CASRRGKEKLFF. The entire variable domain, with the rest obtained from reference TRBV27 and TRBJ1-4, is as follows: EAQVTQNPRYLITVTGKKLTVTCSQNMNHEYMSWYRQDPGLGLRQIYYSMNVEVTDKGDVPEGYKVSRKEKRNFPLILESPSPNQTSLYFCASRRGKEKLFFGSGTQLSVL.

The chain recombines TRBV5-1 with TRBJ2-7; D gene unclear. Germline V lookup: CDR1 SGHRS, CDR2 YFSETQ. CDR3 size: 16 residues. The ends were cut back, 1 base at V and 0 bases at J, with 14 bases in the middle. CDR3 residues: CASSLKLRSPSYEQYF. In nucleotides, the CDR3 is TGCGCCAGCAGCTTGAAGTTGCGGTCCCCCTCCTACGAGCAGTACTTC.

The genes are TRBV6-1 and TRBJ1-2; tentative D call: TRBD1 (6 bases). CDR3 size: 15 residues. Germline CDR1 MNHNS, CDR2 SASEGT. Trimming took off 7 bases at V and 4 bases at J, with 19 bases between the two ends. The CDR3 DNA reads TGTGCCAGCACCCCTGAGGACAGAATTTTCTATGGCTACACCTTC. Protein product: CASTPEDRIFYGYTF.

This rearrangement joins TRBV5-6 to TRBJ2-3, with D perhaps TRBD1 (5 bases). The CDR3 length is 14 residues. V was trimmed by 0 bases and J by 2 bases, leaving 7 bases between them. Germline CDR1 SGHDT, CDR2 YYEEEE. DNA for the CDR3: TGTGCCAGCAGCTTGGCAGGGCCCACAGATACGCAGTATTTT. This sequence encodes CASSLAGPTDTQYF.

This chain links TRBV14 with TRBJ1-6; D unresolved. The CDR3 is 16 amino acids. Per the germline V gene, CDR1 is SGHDN and CDR2 is FVKESK. Trimming stripped 0 bases from V and 4 bases from J, with 10 bases between. The CDR3: CASSQDPSPYNSPLHF. CDR3 coding DNA: TGTGCCAGCAGCCAAGATCCCTCCCCATATAATTCACCCCTCCACTTT. The full variable domain, its missing parts supplied by reference TRBV14 and TRBJ1-6, is EAGVTQFPSHSVIEKGQTVTLRCDPISGHDNLYWYRRVMGKEIKFLLHFVKESKQDESGMPNNRFLAERTGGTYSTLKVQPAELEDSGVYFCASSQDPSPYNSPLHFGNGTRLTVT.

The chain links TRBV5-1 to TRBJ2-3; TRBD2 matches at 7 bases. The CDR3 has 16 amino acids. After removal of 4 bases from V and 1 base from J, the junction contained 9 bases not matched to a gene. CDR1 and CDR2 (germline): SGHRS, YFSETQ. CDR3 region: CASSPSGLGGTDTQYF. The CDR3 DNA sequence: TGCGCCAGCAGCCCCTCCGGACTAGGTGGCACAGATACGCAGTATTTT.

The chain combines TRBV11-2 with TRBJ1-2, with unresolved D. CDR1 and CDR2 from the germline V gene are SGHAT and FQNNGV. CDR3 length: 13 amino acids. V was pared by 6 bases and J by 8 bases, with 16 bases between. CDR3 in amino acids: CASRDRGLWGYTF. For the CDR3, the DNA is TGTGCCAGCAGGGACCGAGGATTGTGGGGCTACACCTTC.

The chain uses TRBV19 and TRBJ2-3; D is unresolved. From germline, CDR1 is LNHDA and CDR2 SQIVND (reference sequence). Trimming cost V 1 base and J 4 bases, with 9 bases left between them. The CDR3 sequence is 14 residues long. This CDR3 is CASSIGGDADTQYF. The CDR3 DNA follows: TGTGCCAGTAGTATAGGTGGGGATGCAGATACGCAGTATTTT.

This chain links TRBV6-5 with TRBJ1-4, with D tentatively TRBD1 (6 bases). The CDR3 contains 16 residues. Germline V gene lookup returns CDR1 MNHEY and CDR2 SVGAGI. The ends were cut back, 0 bases at V and 2 bases at J, with 10 bases in the middle. CDR3 residues: CASSYSRGKTNEKLFF. The CDR3 DNA is TGTGCCAGCAGTTACTCGAGGGGGAAGACTAATGAAAAACTGTTTTTT.

In its sample, this clone was seen a few times. The chain is built from TRBV29-1 and TRBJ2-4; D call uncertain. Trimming stripped 6 bases from V and 7 bases from J, with 16 bases between. The germline gives CDR1 SQVTM, CDR2 ANQGSEA. This CDR3 has 13 amino acids. CDR3 coding DNA: TGCAGCGTCCCTGAGAAGGGATCGAACATTCAGTACTTC. It codes for CSVPEKGSNIQYF.

V gene TRBV7-8 combines with J gene TRBJ2-3; 11 bases match TRBD2. V lost 3 bases and J lost 5; bases outside the gene matches: 4. Germline CDR1 is SGHVS and CDR2 is FQNEAQ. The CDR3 covers 15 residues. CDR3 sequence (DNA): TGTGCCAGCAGCTTGTTAGCGGGGGGGGGAGATACGCAGTATTTT. Encoded protein: CASSLLAGGGDTQYF.

Only one count was recorded for this clone. The chain is built from TRBV7-9 and TRBJ2-7; the D gene is possibly TRBD1 (6 bases). The CDR3 has 14 residues. Germline V CDR1 and CDR2: SEHNR, FQNEAQ (reference sequence). V was pared by 5 bases and J by 4 bases, with 15 bases between. This CDR3 is CASSPDRATYEQYF. CDR3 nucleotides: TGTGCCAGCAGCCCGGACAGAGCAACTTACGAGCAGTACTTC. The whole variable domain, remainder taken from reference TRBV7-9 and TRBJ2-7, is DTGVSQNPRHKITKRGQNVTFRCDPISEHNRLYWYRQTLGQGPEFLTYFQNEAQLEKSRLLSDRFSAERPKGSFSTLEIQRTEQGDSAMYLCASSPDRATYEQYFGPGTRLTVT.

In regard to this clone: Other DNA sequences in the sample encode the same CDR3. V and J are TRBV5-1 and TRBJ1-6, with unresolved D. V was shortened by 0 bases and J by 7 bases, with 8 bases between the two germline ends. The CDR3 totals 14 residues. CDR1 is SGHRS, CDR2 YFSETQ, per germline. The CDR3 DNA is TGCGCCAGCAGCTTGGTAGCGGAGAATTCACCCCTCCACTTT. It codes for CASSLVAENSPLHF.

This clone showed up just a few times. The rearrangement links TRBV28 to TRBJ1-5; the D gene is possibly TRBD1 (6 bases). The V gene's germline CDR1 is MDHEN and CDR2 SYDVKM. V was shortened by 7 bases and J by 6 bases, with 13 bases between the two germline ends. There are 13 residues in the CDR3. CDR3 in DNA: TGTGCCAGCACCCCCGGACAGAGTCAGCCCCAGCATTTT. It is translated as CASTPGQSQPQHF.

The chain is built from TRBV10-3 and TRBJ2-5; unclear D gene. CDR3 length: 11 residues. Germline V lookup: CDR1 ENHRY, CDR2 SYGVKD. The germline V and J ends were trimmed by 7 bases and 3 bases, with 6 bases remaining between them. The CDR3 here is CAIKGEETQYF. The CDR3 DNA follows: TGTGCCATCAAAGGTGAAGAGACCCAGTACTTC.

This rearrangement joins TRBV28 to TRBJ1-5; TRBD1 matches 10 bases. This CDR3 is built from 15 residues. Germline-derived CDR1 and CDR2 are MDHEN and SYDVKM. V lost 5 bases, J lost 2 bases, and 3 bases stayed unmatched. In DNA, the CDR3 is TGTGCCAGCAGTGACAGGGGGCGAGGCAATCAGCCCCAGCATTTT. This codes for CASSDRGRGNQPQHF.

J is TRBJ2-6 and V is TRBV11-3; a weak D match, TRBD1 (6 bases). The germline V gene has CDR1 SGHNT and CDR2 YENEEA. The CDR3 consists of 19 residues. Deletions cut 5 bases from V and 4 bases from J, with 24 bases between. For the CDR3, the DNA is TGTGCCAGCAGCCCAGGGGTGGGGCAGGGGATGGCGGGGGCCAACGTCCTGACTTTC. Its translation is CASSPGVGQGMAGANVLTF.

This clone was counted once. The rearrangement uses TRBV4-1 and TRBJ1-6; no clear D. This CDR3 has 16 amino acids. Looked up from germline, CDR1 is MGHRA and CDR2 is YSYEKL. Trimming pared 0 bases from V and 9 bases from J, leaving 15 bases between. The CDR3, as DNA: TGCGCCAGCAGCCAAGATCAAGAACTTGGTAGTTCACCCCTCCACTTT. Its protein is CASSQDQELGSSPLHF.

The gene calls are TRBV6-5 and TRBJ2-3; D is unclear. Germline V gene sequence: CDR1 MNHEY, CDR2 SVGAGI. The CDR3 covers 14 residues. Between the trimmed V and J ends, which lost 2 bases and 1 base, there was a span of 7 bases. CDR3 amino acids: CASSYDSGTDTQYF. CDR3 bases: TGTGCCAGCAGTTACGACTCCGGCACAGATACGCAGTATTTT.

This clone was seen just once. The rearrangement uses TRBV5-1 and TRBJ1-1; 9 positions agree with TRBD1. The J segment lost 0 bases and the V segment lost 5 bases, leaving 11 bases of the junction unmatched. CDR3 length: 17 residues. Germline V gene lookup returns CDR1 SGHRS and CDR2 YFSETQ. The DNA of the CDR3 is TGCGCCAGCAGGTCACGCGGACAGGGGCTCATGAACACTGAAGCTTTCTTT. It translates to CASRSRGQGLMNTEAFF.

The J gene is TRBJ2-1, the V gene TRBV19, with 7 nucleotides matching TRBD2. The CDR3 spans 17 residues. The trim removed 4 bases at V and 2 bases at J, leaving 11 bases unmatched. Germline V CDR1 and CDR2: LNHDA, SQIVND (reference sequence). The CDR3 DNA follows: TGTGCCAGTAGTACAAGGGCTAGCGGTTCTACCTACAATGAGCAGTTCTTC. Amino acid sequence: CASSTRASGSTYNEQFF.